This TCR beta chain appears in the sequencing data of a study of cytomegalovirus exposure and HLA in healthy donors. 13 Jbeta primers and 60 Vbeta primers were used for the PCR. Sequencing was performed with immunoSEQ multiplex PCR; in TCRdb, only in-frame clones are kept and a portion is missing. In the table there are 130,000 or so clones, approximately 8.7% of which are singletons. V was cut by 4 bases and J by 1 base, with 10 bases left in between. CDR3 length equals 14 residues. Germline CDR1 is SGHVS and CDR2 is FNYEAQ. The sequence was collected from a man in his forties in good health and CMV-seronegative. V usage is TRBV7-6 and J usage is TRBJ2-5; D possibly corresponds to TRBD1 (5 bases). Specimen: PBMCs. The CDR3 loop is CASSYGAAQETQYF. The CDR3 DNA reads as TGTGCCAGCAGCTATGGGGCAGCCCAAGAGACCCAGTACTTC.